This T cell receptor (beta chain) was observed in a study of blood T cell repertoires in COVID-19. Only in-frame clones appear in the TCRdb table, and some are missing; sequencing was by immunoSEQ multiplex PCR. Among over 250,000 clones listed, 80% to 90% were seen once. Germline assignment: CDR1 SEHNR and CDR2 FQNEAQ (reference sequence). Trimming removed 5 bases from V and 3 bases from J, with 16 bases in between. This CDR3 comprises 15 residues. This sequence was found in a woman between 65 and 79 years old with COVID-19, enrolled during active disease. The chain combines TRBV7-9 with TRBJ1-1; D not resolved. Sequenced sample: peripheral blood. The CDR3 sequence is CASSRAGLGDTEAFF. The DNA of the CDR3 is TGTGCCAGCAGCCGGGCTGGACTTGGGGACACTGAAGCTTTCTTT. Full variable domain (rest looked up from reference TRBV7-9 and TRBJ1-1): DTGVSQNPRHKITKRGQNVTFRCDPISEHNRLYWYRQTLGQGPEFLTYFQNEAQLEKSRLLSDRFSAERPKGSFSTLEIQRTEQGDSAMYLCASSRAGLGDTEAFFGQGTRLTVV.